The 5 T cell receptor beta chains in this list originate from one sample, sequenced in a study of CD8+ T cells in alopecia areata. Lesional scalp punch biopsies and peripheral blood were collected from alopecia areata patients. After isolation, RNA underwent reverse transcription to generate cDNA as the sequencing template. Sequencing used immunoSEQ multiplex PCR; TCRdb keeps in-frame clones, though not all of them. This sample has about 12,000 clones, with approximately 60% found just once. The source material was skin. The receptors shown here come from a human donor with alopecia areata.

This clone has more than one count but fewer than ten. This chain links TRBV28 with TRBJ2-2; D is unresolved. Deletions cut 7 bases from V and 8 bases from J, with 11 bases between. Per germline, CDR1 MDHEN and CDR2 SYDVKM. The CDR3 is 12 amino acids. The CDR3 here is CASTLNIGELFF. The CDR3 DNA is TGTGCCAGCACCCTGAATATAGGGGAGCTGTTTTTT.

As DNA, the CDR3 is TGTGCCAGTAGTAGCGAGGGGAGACAGCAATCCACTGAAGCTTTCTTT. This gives the protein CASSSEGRQQSTEAFF. The V gene is TRBV19, the J gene TRBJ1-1, with D possibly matching TRBD1 (5 bases). Germline V CDR1 and CDR2: LNHDA, SQIVND (reference sequence). The CDR3 runs to 16 residues. The V and J ends lost 4 bases and 4 bases respectively, with 19 bases between them.

The chain employs TRBV28 and TRBJ1-2, with 7 positions matching TRBD1. Germline V lookup: CDR1 MDHEN, CDR2 SYDVKM. After removal of 1 base from V and 8 bases from J, the junction contained 13 bases not matched to a gene. This CDR3 contains 16 residues. In DNA form, the CDR3 reads TGTGCCAGCAGTTTATCTTCGGAGGGGGCTGGAGGAGGCTACACCTTC. Translation: CASSLSSEGAGGGYTF.

The chain couples TRBV2 to TRBJ1-2; tentative D call: TRBD1 (5 bases). The CDR3 length is 13 residues. V lost 7 bases to trimming and J lost 4 bases, with 13 bases between them. Germline V lookup: CDR1 SNHLY, CDR2 FYNNEI. Here the CDR3 reads CASTIGTVYGYTF. DNA of the CDR3: TGTGCCAGCACCATCGGGACGGTCTATGGCTACACCTTC.

The chain recombines TRBV30 with TRBJ1-5; no definite D call. This CDR3 comprises 13 residues. The V gene lost 2 bases and the J gene lost 5 bases, with 10 bases spanning the gap. In germline, CDR1 is GTSNPN, CDR2 SVGIG (reference sequence). The CDR3: CAWSRNRDQPQHF. In DNA form, the CDR3 reads TGTGCCTGGAGTAGGAACAGAGATCAGCCCCAGCATTTT. Combining the CDR3 with reference TRBV30 and TRBJ1-5 gives the whole variable domain SQTIHQWPATLVQPVGSPLSLECTVEGTSNPNLYWYRQAAGRGLQLLFYSVGIGQISSEVPQNLSASRPQDRQFILSSKKLLLSDSGFYLCAWSRNRDQPQHFGDGTRLSIL.